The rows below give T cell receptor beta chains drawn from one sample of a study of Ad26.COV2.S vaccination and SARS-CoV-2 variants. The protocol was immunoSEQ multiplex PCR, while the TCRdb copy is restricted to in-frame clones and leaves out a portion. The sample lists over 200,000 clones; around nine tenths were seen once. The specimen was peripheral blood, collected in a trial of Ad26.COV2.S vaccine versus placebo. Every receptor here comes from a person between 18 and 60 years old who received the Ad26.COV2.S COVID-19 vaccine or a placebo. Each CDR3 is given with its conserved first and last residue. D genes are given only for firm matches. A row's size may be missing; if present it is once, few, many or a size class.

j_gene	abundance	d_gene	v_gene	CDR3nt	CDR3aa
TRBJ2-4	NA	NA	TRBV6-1	TGTGCCAGCAGTGATTATGAGAAAAGGGCGGGGAGGGCCAAAAACATTCAGTACTTC	CASSDYEKRAGRAKNIQYF
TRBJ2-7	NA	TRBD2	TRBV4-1	TGCGCCAGCAGCCAAGTTGCCCTAGCGGGCCCCTACGAGCAGTACTTC	CASSQVALAGPYEQYF
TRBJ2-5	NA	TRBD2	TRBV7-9	TGTGCCAGCAGCTTAATAGCGGGCGGGGAGACCCAGTACTTC	CASSLIAGGETQYF
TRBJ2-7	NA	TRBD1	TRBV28	TGTGCCAGCAGTTTAGCAGACAGGGGAGTAAACGAGCAGTACTTC	CASSLADRGVNEQYF
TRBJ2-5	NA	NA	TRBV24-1	TGTGCCACCAGTGCCTGGGGACAAGAGACCCAGTACTTC	CATSAWGQETQYF
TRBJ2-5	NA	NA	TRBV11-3	TGTGCCAGCACCATAGGGGGTAGGGAGACCCAGTACTTC	CASTIGGRETQYF
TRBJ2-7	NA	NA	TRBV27	TGTGCCAGCAGTTCTCCAAGCTGGGGGACCTACGAGCAGTACTTC	CASSSPSWGTYEQYF
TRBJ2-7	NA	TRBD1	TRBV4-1	TGCGCCAGCAGCCAAGAAGGACAGGGTGGGTACGAGCAGTACTTC	CASSQEGQGGYEQYF
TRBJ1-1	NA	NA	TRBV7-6	TGTGCCAGCAGCTCTAGGGGGGGGACTGAAGCTTTCTTT	CASSSRGGTEAFF
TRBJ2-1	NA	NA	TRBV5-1	TGCGCCAGCAGCTCTAAGCTGACTGGAAATGAGCAGTTCTTC	CASSSKLTGNEQFF
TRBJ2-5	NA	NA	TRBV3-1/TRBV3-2	TGTGCCAGCAGCCAAGTTGGCTCGCAAGAGACCCAGTACTTC	CASSQVGSQETQYF
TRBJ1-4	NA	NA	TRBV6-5	TGTGCCAGTGACAGTCAGGCGCGAGAAAAACTGTTTTTT	CASDSQAREKLFF
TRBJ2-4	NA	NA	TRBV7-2	TGTGCCAGCAGCGTGATGGGGGCCAAAAACATTCAGTACTTC	CASSVMGAKNIQYF
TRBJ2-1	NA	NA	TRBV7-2	TGTGCCAGCAGCTCCCTAGGAAATGAGCAGTTCTTC	CASSSLGNEQFF
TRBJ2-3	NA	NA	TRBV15	TGTGCCACCAGCAGAGGGGACGGAGATACGCAGTATTTT	CATSRGDGDTQYF
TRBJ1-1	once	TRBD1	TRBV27	TGTGCCAGCAAGCGCGTGGGACAGGTGAACACTGAAGCTTTCTTT	CASKRVGQVNTEAFF
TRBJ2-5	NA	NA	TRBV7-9	TGTGCCAGCAGCCCGACGGGTGGGGAGACCCAGTACTTC	CASSPTGGETQYF
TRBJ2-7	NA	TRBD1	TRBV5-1	TGCGCCAGCAGCTTAGGACAGGGTGGGGAGCAGTACTTC	CASSLGQGGEQYF
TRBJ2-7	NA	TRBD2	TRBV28	TGTGCCAGCAGTTTACGTGTCGGGGGGGATAGCTCCTACGAGCAGTACTTC	CASSLRVGGDSSYEQYF
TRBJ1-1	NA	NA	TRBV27	TGTGCCAGCAGTTCGGGCAGGGCTCACACTGAAGCTTTCTTT	CASSSGRAHTEAFF
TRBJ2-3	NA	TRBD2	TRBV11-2	TGTGCCAGCCGCCAAAGCGGGGGCCCCAACTATCTGCAGTATTTT	CASRQSGGPNYLQYF
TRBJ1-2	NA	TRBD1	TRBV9	TGTGCCAGCAGCGTAGGACAGGGGACATATGGCTACACCTTC	CASSVGQGTYGYTF
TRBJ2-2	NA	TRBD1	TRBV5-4	TGTGCCAGCAGCTTGGCGTGGACAGGGGGCACCGGGGAGCTGTTTTTT	CASSLAWTGGTGELFF
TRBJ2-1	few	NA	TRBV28	TGTGCCAGCAGTTCTAACTCTCCTGAGCAGTTCTTC	CASSSNSPEQFF
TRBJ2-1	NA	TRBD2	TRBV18	TGTGCCAGCTCACCTACGGGACTAGCGGGAGAATCATACAATGAGCAGTTCTTC	CASSPTGLAGESYNEQFF
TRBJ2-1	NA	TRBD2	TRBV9	TGTGCCAGCAGCGTACGGACTAGCGGGGGCTCCTACAATGAGCAGTTCTTC	CASSVRTSGGSYNEQFF
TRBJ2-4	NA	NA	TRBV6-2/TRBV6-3	TGTGCCAGCAGTCAAGGGGCCAAAAACATTCAGTACTTC	CASSQGAKNIQYF
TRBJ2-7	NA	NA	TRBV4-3	TGCGCCAGCAGCCATCAATGGGACGGCTCCTACGAGCAGTACTTC	CASSHQWDGSYEQYF
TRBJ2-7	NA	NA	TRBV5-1	TGCGCCAGCGCCGGCGGACCCGAGCAGTACTTC	CASAGGPEQYF
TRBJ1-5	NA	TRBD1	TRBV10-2	TGCGCCAGCAGTGAACAGGGGGGCAATCAGCCCCAGCATTTT	CASSEQGGNQPQHF
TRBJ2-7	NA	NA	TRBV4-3	TGCGCCAGCAGCCCCGGGGGGCAGCCCCCCTACGAGCAGTACTTC	CASSPGGQPPYEQYF
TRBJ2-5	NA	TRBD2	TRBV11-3	TGTGCCAGCAGCTTAGAGGCAGGGAGGGGAGCGGAGACCCAGTACTTC	CASSLEAGRGAETQYF
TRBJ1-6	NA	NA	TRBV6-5	TGTGCCAGCAGTTCAGGGGTTTCACCCCTCCACTTT	CASSSGVSPLHF
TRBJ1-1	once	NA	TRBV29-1	TGCAGCGTTGAAGATGTAGGGGTGAACACTGAAGCTTTCTTT	CSVEDVGVNTEAFF
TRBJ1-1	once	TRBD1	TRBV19	TGTGCCAGTAGTAAGGAGGGGCAGGGGGTAAGTGAAGCTTTCTTT	CASSKEGQGVSEAFF
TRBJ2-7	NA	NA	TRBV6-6	TGTGCCAGCAGTTCGACAGGCAGGGAGCAGTACTTC	CASSSTGREQYF